This TCR beta chain came from a study of T-cell memory formation after mild COVID-19. Study details: Largely, TCR clusters stayed within a single donor. Study-wide results and caveats: Contracting clones from day 15 to 85 had balanced CD4/CD8; later expanders favoured CD4+.

This clonotype was detected ten times or more. Its antigen remains unknown. The CDR3 runs to 13 residues. Per the germline V gene, CDR1 is SGHTA and CDR2 is FQGNSA. V shed 8 bases and J shed 1 base, with 11 bases lying between them. TCRdb processed the 5' RACE reads anew with MiXCR; each CDR3 protein has one entry. The repertoire consists of roughly 600,000 distinct CDR3 sequences, with about a sixth occurring once and the leading ten covering approximately 12%. The gene calls are TRBV7-2 and TRBJ2-5, with D perhaps TRBD2 (6 bases). This receptor was obtained from an adult woman who had mild COVID-19 (a few samples of this study predate the infection). Cell type and time point are not known. Sequencing used PBMCs or a T cell subset sorted from them (not recorded which). CDR3 coding DNA: TGTGCCAGCGGGGGGACGCCCCAAGAGACCCAGTACTTC. Translating gives CASGGTPQETQYF.